A selection of T cell receptor beta chains follows, all from one sample in a study of blood T cell repertoires in COVID-19. Sequencing used immunoSEQ multiplex PCR; TCRdb keeps in-frame clones, though not all of them. The sample records fewer than 95,000 clones, more than 80% being singletons. Input material: peripheral blood. These receptors all come from a woman of 80 years or more with acute or convalescent COVID-19. Both conserved end residues are part of each CDR3. Each record gives: J gene, clone size, V gene, CDR3 protein. Rows may omit the clone size; those that give it use once, few, many or a size class.

>TRBJ2-3|.|TRBV5-1
CASSFGRGGTDTQYF
>TRBJ1-4|once|TRBV7-9
CASSLATGNEKLFF
>TRBJ1-2|.|TRBV10-3
CAISEQNYGYTF
>TRBJ2-5|once|TRBV28
CASSFQGPGETQYF
>TRBJ2-3|few|TRBV9
CASSVAGTSTDTQYF
>TRBJ1-5|.|TRBV10-3
CAISPGQGKEPQHF
>TRBJ1-2|.|TRBV7-2
CASSPGQGEGYTF
>TRBJ2-3|.|TRBV10-3
CAVRAGDTQYF
>TRBJ2-3|.|TRBV18
CASSPQDRGRNTQYF
>TRBJ2-5|.|TRBV6-2/TRBV6-3
CASSYPFGSQETQYF
>TRBJ1-5|.|TRBV7-9
CASSLAAASNQPQHF
>TRBJ2-2|.|TRBV7-9
CASSSPAGTGELFF
>TRBJ2-5|.|TRBV2
CASSFGQGATQYF
>TRBJ2-2|.|TRBV7-9
CASSLPQGQGDTGELFF
>TRBJ1-6|once|TRBV10-3
CATMGQGESPLHF
>TRBJ2-3|.|TRBV7-2
CASSSRRRGITDTQYF
>TRBJ2-3|.|TRBV7-9
CASSPSRWAGGKFTDTQYF
>TRBJ2-2|.|TRBV6-5
CASSPSQDTGELFF
>TRBJ1-1|few|TRBV5-1
CASYNRGGSEAFF
>TRBJ2-5|.|TRBV6-1
CASSETPGVAFKWETQYF
>TRBJ1-5|.|TRBV4-1
CASSQNSLGPQHF
>TRBJ2-1|.|TRBV7-7
CASSPGTSGTMGYNEQFF
>TRBJ2-1|once|TRBV2
CASSDWRSGNEQFF
>TRBJ1-1|once|TRBV7-2
CASSLAIVRGLEAFF
>TRBJ1-1|.|TRBV12-3/TRBV12-4
CASSFRVGTEAFF
>TRBJ1-1|.|TRBV10-3
CAISGRLRDTEAFF
>TRBJ2-2|.|TRBV6-2/TRBV6-3
CASSYTGGANTGELFF
>TRBJ1-1|.|TRBV9
CASSAHRGQNTEAFF
>TRBJ1-3|.|TRBV5-1
CASSLTGGLFGNTIYF
>TRBJ2-5|.|TRBV5-4
CASSPGQGRETQYF
>TRBJ1-6|.|TRBV28
CASSTDQGNSPLHF
>TRBJ2-3|.|TRBV18
CASSPDITSTDTQYF
>TRBJ1-3|.|TRBV9
CASSIDSGSGNTIYF
>TRBJ1-5|.|TRBV28
CASSLGGQGQPQHF
>TRBJ1-2|once|TRBV12-3/TRBV12-4
CASRADRDYGYTF
>TRBJ2-7|.|TRBV4-1
CASSQEMRASYEQYF
>TRBJ2-7|.|TRBV6-6
CASSSNGQQSSYEQYF
>TRBJ2-7|.|TRBV7-9
CASSFGQGGSYEQYF
>TRBJ2-1|.|TRBV2
CASSAADNEQFF
>TRBJ2-5|.|TRBV4-3
CASSQDSSTSTGTQYF
>TRBJ1-2|.|TRBV12-3/TRBV12-4
CASSIRGDGYTF
>TRBJ2-1|once|TRBV2
CASSVGGSYNEQFF
>TRBJ2-7|.|TRBV7-9
CASSQGLAGGTYEQYF
>TRBJ2-3|.|TRBV5-1
CASSLSSGARDTQYF
>TRBJ2-3|.|TRBV2
CASSPGLAGSSHTQYF
>TRBJ2-1|.|TRBV5-5
CASSRTSDNNEQFF
>TRBJ2-3|.|TRBV25-1
CASSDPAGGDTQYF
>TRBJ2-7|once|TRBV6-5
CASSYSQGAVYEQYF
>TRBJ1-4|.|TRBV7-2
CASSLQAPPNEKLFF
>TRBJ2-7|once|TRBV7-5
CARSLGSSGKNEQYF
>TRBJ2-7|.|TRBV6-5
CASRPQGVRIYEQYF
>TRBJ1-6|once|TRBV4-1
CASSHGQEESSLHF
>TRBJ2-7|.|TRBV5-8
CASRFTSGSSYEQYF
>TRBJ1-1|.|TRBV3-1/TRBV3-2
CASSQDSRHLLPVFF
>TRBJ1-2|few|TRBV5-1
CASSAQLTGSGYTF
>TRBJ2-3|.|TRBV9
CASSERPDTDTQYF
>TRBJ1-2|.|TRBV28
CASNERERGYTF
>TRBJ1-1|.|TRBV5-1
CASSSGQNTEAFF
>TRBJ2-3|.|TRBV6-2/TRBV6-3
CASSYSPSTSGWTDTQYF
>TRBJ1-4|.|TRBV11-3
CASSRRQGSALNEKLFF